This is a list of T cell receptor beta chains from one sample in a study of OX40 agonist ivuxolimab in advanced cancers. The protocol was immunoSEQ multiplex PCR, while the TCRdb copy is restricted to in-frame clones and leaves out a portion. The repertoire holds approximately 30,000 clones, about four fifths seen once, with roughly a fifth in the top ten. Sequences were derived from CD4+ or CD8+ T cells sorted from blood, sampled in a trial of the OX40 agonist ivuxolimab. The receptors derive from an adult with an advanced solid tumor such as melanoma, head and neck, liver or kidney cancer. The CDR3 runs from the conserved cysteine through the conserved F or W. A D gene is named only where the DNA matches it firmly. Clone size is given for some rows only: seen once, a few or many times, or a class if the clone is expanded.

cdr3_length | clone_size | j_call | v_call | d_call | cdr3_aa | cdr3_nt
15 | NA | TRBJ2-5 | TRBV2 | NA | CASSGGGQASETQYF | TGTGCCAGCAGTGGGGGAGGACAGGCTTCAGAGACCCAGTACTTC
15 | NA | TRBJ2-5 | TRBV7-8 | TRBD1 | CASSLPGAGGETQYF | TGTGCCAGCAGCCTCCCCGGAGCAGGGGGAGAGACCCAGTACTTC
14 | NA | TRBJ2-5 | TRBV4-1 | NA | CASSQDRAGETQYF | TGCGCCAGCAGCCAAGATCGGGCAGGAGAGACCCAGTACTTC
15 | NA | TRBJ2-7 | TRBV9 | TRBD1 | CASSVGQGQTYEQYF | TGTGCCAGCAGCGTAGGACAGGGTCAAACCTACGAGCAGTACTTC
13 | NA | TRBJ2-3 | TRBV12-5 | NA | CASAFRVTDTQYF | TGTGCTAGTGCCTTTAGGGTCACAGATACGCAGTATTTT
17 | NA | TRBJ2-1 | TRBV7-2 | NA | CASSLAPDTFSRNEQFF | TGTGCCAGCAGCTTAGCGCCCGACACTTTCTCCCGCAATGAGCAGTTCTTC
13 | NA | TRBJ2-7 | TRBV9 | NA | CASSSGGFYEQYF | TGTGCCAGCAGCAGTGGGGGTTTCTACGAGCAGTACTTC
14 | NA | TRBJ1-2 | TRBV5-1 | TRBD1 | CASSLRTGMYGYTF | TGCGCCAGCAGCTTACGGACAGGGATGTATGGCTACACCTTC
14 | once | TRBJ2-7 | TRBV15 | NA | CATSSALRPYEQYF | TGTGCCACCAGCAGCGCTCTCAGGCCCTACGAGCAGTACTTC
15 | few | TRBJ2-7 | TRBV6-5 | NA | CASSYGQGKSKGEYF | TGTGCCAGCAGTTACGGCCAGGGAAAGAGTAAGGGGGAGTACTTC
16 | NA | TRBJ1-4 | TRBV5-6 | NA | CASSQVWDATNEKLFF | TGTGCCAGCAGCCAGGTGTGGGACGCAACTAATGAAAAACTGTTTTTT
17 | few | TRBJ1-2 | TRBV21-1 | NA | CASSKEGQGCPGGGYTF | TGTGCCAGCAGCAAAGAGGGACAGGGCTGTCCGGGGGGTGGCTACACCTTC
16 | NA | TRBJ2-6 | TRBV6-4 | NA | CASSDSPGAGANVLTF | TGTGCCAGCAGTGACTCACCAGGGGCGGGGGCCAACGTCCTGACTTTC
13 | once | TRBJ1-1 | TRBV9 | NA | CASSVESGTEAFF | TGTGCCAGCAGCGTAGAATCAGGAACTGAAGCTTTCTTT
16 | NA | TRBJ1-5 | TRBV15 | NA | CATSRDRGWGNQPQHF | TGTGCCACCAGCAGAGACAGGGGTTGGGGCAATCAGCCCCAGCATTTT
14 | once | TRBJ2-7 | TRBV4-3 | TRBD1 | CASSPGQGSYEQYF | TGCGCCAGCAGTCCGGGACAGGGGTCTTACGAGCAGTACTTC